The sequence of this T cell receptor (beta chain) was determined in a study of shared clonotypes between healthy human individuals. Study details: Each donor contributed plates that comprised three CD4 naive, three CD4 memory, two CD8 naive and one CD8 memory. Study results and caveats: Researchers sampled blood only, noting tissue repertoires likely differ.

The CDR3 spans 12 residues. The germline V gene encodes CDR1 MDHEN and CDR2 SYDVKM. The germline V and J ends were trimmed by 6 bases and 1 base, with 7 bases remaining between them. Adult donors, all healthy and HIV-negative, had no recent acute infections or vaccinations. Within Nashville, Tennessee resided all donors, each a Caucasian adult. This table comes from immunoSEQ multiplex PCR, and its TCRdb copy is limited to in-frame clones, with some not included. This sample has 2 million to 2.5 million clones, with 93% found just once. With respect to this clone: Its antigen is as yet unknown.

The specimen was naive CD4+ T cells from PBMCs. Subset specified: CD45RA+ positively selected. This receptor was obtained from a man between 18 and 35 years old in good health. Some clones in this sample may be carry-over from other donors' samples. The V call is TRBV28, the J call TRBJ2-7; no reliable D call. CDR3 amino acids: CASRPRSYEQYF. CDR3 sequence (DNA): TGTGCCAGCAGGCCTAGATCCTACGAGCAGTACTTC.